A selection of T cell receptor beta chains follows, all from one sample in a study of blood T cell repertoires in COVID-19. This table comes from immunoSEQ multiplex PCR, and its TCRdb copy is limited to in-frame clones, with some not included. The sample holds about 170,000 clones; roughly 88% are singletons and the top ten take 6.5% to 7.5%. The sequenced sample was peripheral blood. These receptors were taken from a man older than 75 with COVID-19, enrolled during active disease. The CDR3 runs from the conserved cysteine through the conserved F or W. Fields, in order: D gene, V gene, J gene, clone size, CDR3 protein, CDR3 DNA. A D gene is named only where the DNA matches it firmly. Clone size is given for some rows only: seen once, a few or many times, or a class if the clone is expanded.

-,TRBV21-1,TRBJ2-1,-,CASSKRRHSYNEQFF,TGTGCCAGCAGCAAACGCAGACACTCCTACAATGAGCAGTTCTTC
TRBD1,TRBV15,TRBJ2-3,-,CATSRDDRVDTQYF,TGTGCCACCAGCAGAGATGACAGGGTAGATACGCAGTATTTT
TRBD2,TRBV19,TRBJ2-1,-,CASSIAGGGLSSYNEQFF,TGTGCCAGTAGTATTGCCGGGGGGGGCTTAAGCTCCTACAATGAGCAGTTCTTC
TRBD1,TRBV18,TRBJ2-5,-,CASSPLGTGPETQYF,TGTGCCAGCTCACCACTAGGGACAGGGCCGGAGACCCAGTACTTC
-,TRBV7-6,TRBJ2-7,once,CASSLDISYEQYF,TGTGCCAGCAGCTTGGACATCTCCTACGAGCAGTACTTC
TRBD1,TRBV7-2,TRBJ1-4,-,CASSRDSARDEKLFF,TGTGCCAGCAGTCGGGACAGCGCGAGGGACGAAAAACTGTTTTTT
TRBD1,TRBV6-5,TRBJ1-1,-,CASSPDLDRVSEAFF,TGTGCCAGCAGCCCGGACCTCGACAGGGTATCTGAAGCTTTCTTT
TRBD1,TRBV6-6,TRBJ1-1,-,CASSRGPRGTVNTEAFF,TGTGCCAGCAGTCGGGGGCCTAGAGGGACAGTGAACACTGAAGCTTTCTTT
TRBD2,TRBV5-1,TRBJ2-7,-,CASSPGLAGGHEQYF,TGCGCCAGCAGCCCGGGACTAGCGGGGGGGCACGAGCAGTACTTC
-,TRBV27,TRBJ2-7,-,CASSRQNSYEQYF,TGTGCCAGCAGTAGACAGAACTCCTACGAGCAGTACTTC
TRBD1,TRBV11-1,TRBJ2-7,-,CASSSTGTGVYEQYF,TGTGCCAGCAGCTCGACCGGGACAGGGGTCTACGAGCAGTACTTC
-,TRBV7-2,TRBJ1-3,-,CASSFYRVSGNTIYF,TGTGCCAGCAGCTTTTACAGGGTTTCGGGAAACACCATATATTTT
TRBD1,TRBV19,TRBJ1-6,-,CASSNRGSPLHF,TGTGCCAGTAGCAACAGGGGTTCACCCCTCCACTTT
TRBD1,TRBV6-5,TRBJ1-2,-,CASRPDRARRSYTF,TGTGCCAGCAGACCCGACAGGGCCCGAAGGAGCTACACCTTC
-,TRBV6-1,TRBJ2-5,-,CASSEIPGAGQETQYF,TGTGCCAGCAGTGAAATCCCAGGGGCGGGCCAAGAGACCCAGTACTTC
TRBD1,TRBV19,TRBJ1-4,-,CASSVTGVGEKLFF,TGTGCCAGTAGTGTTACAGGGGTAGGTGAAAAACTGTTTTTT
-,TRBV7-9,TRBJ2-2,-,CASSLGGYRTGELFF,TGTGCCAGCAGCTTAGGGGGCTACCGAACCGGGGAGCTGTTTTTT
-,TRBV2,TRBJ2-5,-,CASSPRRLTRETQYF,TGTGCCAGCAGTCCCCGGAGACTTACCCGTGAGACCCAGTACTTC
-,TRBV20-1,TRBJ1-1,-,CSARWDTEAFF,TGCAGTGCTAGATGGGACACAGAAGCTTTCTTT
TRBD1,TRBV5-6,TRBJ1-2,few,CASSLGAGTVNYGYTF,TGTGCCAGCAGCTTGGGAGCTGGGACAGTCAACTATGGCTACACCTTC
TRBD1,TRBV4-1,TRBJ1-1,few,CASSLGTGAGDTEAFF,TGCGCCAGCAGCCTGGGGACAGGGGCTGGGGACACTGAAGCTTTCTTT
-,TRBV6-5,TRBJ1-4,-,CASSFGGGVPEKLFF,TGTGCCAGCAGTTTTGGGGGAGGGGTCCCTGAAAAACTGTTTTTT
TRBD1,TRBV5-1,TRBJ1-1,-,CASRPGGGRENTEAFF,TGCGCCAGTAGACCAGGGGGCGGGCGGGAGAACACTGAAGCTTTCTTT
TRBD1,TRBV18,TRBJ1-1,-,CASSPPTGPPNTEAFF,TGTGCCAGCTCACCTCCGACAGGGCCACCGAACACTGAAGCTTTCTTT
TRBD1,TRBV7-2,TRBJ2-7,-,CTSSLDWDRYEQYF,TGTACCAGCAGCCTAGACTGGGACAGATACGAGCAGTACTTC
-,TRBV2,TRBJ1-2,-,CASSALQGIYGYTF,TGTGCCAGCAGCGCCCTACAGGGTATATATGGCTACACCTTC
-,TRBV2,TRBJ1-2,-,CASSDRGAIGYTF,TGTGCCAGCAGTGACAGGGGCGCAATTGGCTACACCTTC
TRBD1,TRBV5-1,TRBJ1-4,-,CASSSGQDEKLFF,TGCGCCAGCAGCTCGGGACAGGACGAAAAACTGTTTTTT
-,TRBV19,TRBJ1-3,-,CASTRPLHAGNTIYF,TGTGCCAGTACCCGTCCACTCCATGCTGGAAACACCATATATTTT
TRBD1,TRBV4-1,TRBJ2-7,-,CASSQDPYGTGDFEQYF,TGCGCCAGCAGCCAAGACCCTTACGGGACAGGGGATTTCGAGCAGTACTTC
-,TRBV2,TRBJ1-6,-,CASSEGNRVSYNSPLHF,TGTGCCAGCAGTGAAGGGAACAGAGTCTCCTATAATTCACCCCTCCACTTT
TRBD1,TRBV10-3,TRBJ1-2,-,CAISVLTGNYGYTF,TGTGCCATCAGTGTTTTGACAGGGAACTATGGCTACACCTTC
TRBD1,TRBV3-1/TRBV3-2,TRBJ1-2,-,CAVHGQDPYGYTF,TGTGCCGTACATGGACAGGACCCCTATGGCTACACCTTC
TRBD1,TRBV2,TRBJ1-2,-,CASSEEGAYYGYTF,TGTGCCAGCAGTGAAGAGGGGGCGTACTATGGCTACACCTTC
-,TRBV19,TRBJ1-1,-,CASSMVRQGRRDTEAFF,TGTGCCAGTAGTATGGTCCGGCAGGGAAGAAGGGACACTGAAGCTTTCTTT
-,TRBV6-5,TRBJ1-2,-,CASSYAAGFGYTF,TGTGCCAGCAGTTACGCGGCAGGGTTTGGCTACACCTTC
-,TRBV7-7,TRBJ2-1,once,CASSRGQNNEQFF,TGTGCCAGCAGCCGCGGACAGAACAATGAGCAGTTCTTC
-,TRBV7-2,TRBJ1-4,-,CASSFQGATNEKLFF,TGTGCCAGCAGCTTCCAGGGCGCAACTAATGAAAAACTGTTTTTT
-,TRBV5-4,TRBJ1-4,-,CASSRREGTNEKLFF,TGTGCCAGCAGCCGCCGGGAAGGGACTAATGAAAAACTGTTTTTT
-,TRBV11-3,TRBJ1-1,-,CASSLMRPGLPNTEAFF,TGTGCCAGCAGCTTAATGAGGCCAGGGCTTCCTAACACTGAAGCTTTCTTT
-,TRBV6-5,TRBJ1-4,-,CATSSTGVDEKLFF,TGTGCCACCTCTTCGACAGGTGTTGATGAAAAACTGTTTTTT
-,TRBV5-1,TRBJ2-7,-,CASSLRAGESEQYF,TGCGCCAGCAGCTTGAGGGCAGGGGAGTCCGAGCAGTACTTC
TRBD1,TRBV15,TRBJ2-5,-,CATSRHDRGRETQYF,TGTGCCACCAGCAGACACGACAGGGGGCGAGAGACCCAGTACTTC
-,TRBV5-6,TRBJ1-5,few,CASSPRGLGNQPQHF,TGTGCCAGCAGCCCCCGGGGTCTTGGCAATCAGCCCCAGCATTTT
TRBD1,TRBV4-2,TRBJ1-1,-,CASSQSTLTGGEAFF,TGTGCCAGCAGCCAATCCACCCTAACAGGGGGCGAAGCTTTCTTT
TRBD1,TRBV7-9,TRBJ1-5,-,CASSALSGQAGGGNQPQHF,TGTGCCAGCAGCGCTTTGTCGGGACAGGCGGGAGGGGGTAATCAGCCCCAGCATTTT
-,TRBV19,TRBJ1-1,-,CASSTTPQAEAFF,TGTGCCAGTAGTACGACCCCACAGGCTGAAGCTTTCTTT
-,TRBV6-1,TRBJ1-1,-,CASSELGRGDTEAFF,TGTGCCAGCAGTGAATTGGGACGGGGGGACACTGAAGCTTTCTTT